This T cell receptor (beta chain) emerged from a study of cytomegalovirus exposure and HLA in healthy donors. As for the study in general: Researchers previously reported finding more than 100 million unique TCR beta sequences from 170 million or so T cells. Clustering assigned 70% to 90% of the approximately 400 genotyped donors to the Caucasian-associated ancestry cluster.

V trimming: 5 bases; J trimming: 4 bases; junction bases outside the gene matches: 6. Germline-derived CDR1 and CDR2 are MGHRA and YSYEKL. This CDR3 has 16 amino acids. 13 Jbeta primers and 60 Vbeta primers were used for the PCR. Here immunoSEQ multiplex PCR was the method, and the copy in TCRdb shows in-frame clones only, minus some. The data contain roughly 86,000 clones, more than 60% of them singletons. General study points: In a later analysis, TCR beta V- and J-gene trimming was associated with a missense DCLRE1C variant.

This clone appeared a few times. Its target is unknown. The sample comprised PBMCs. The TCR comes from a man younger than 40 in good health and CMV-seronegative. The chain uses TRBV4-1 and TRBJ2-3, with TRBD2 matching 13 bases. The CDR3 region has the DNA TGCGCCAGCAGCACAGGACTAGCGGGAGTGGCAGATACGCAGTATTTT. Its protein is CASSTGLAGVADTQYF.